Following are 21 T cell receptor beta chains from one sample sequenced in a study of human T cells and chemical hapten exposure. TCRdb re-derived calls from the RACE reads in MiXCR, one entry per CDR3 protein. The table lists around 300,000 distinct CDR3 sequences, around 5.5% of them singletons. Time point: pre-sensitization, week 0. Treatment given: therapeutic diphenylcyclopropenone sensitization with weekly scalp DPC. Sequenced here: whole blood, sampled in connection with sensitization to the hapten diphenylcyclopropenone (DPC). Receptors originate from a young woman with alopecia areata. Some clones in this sample may be carry-over from other donors' samples.

Ten or more counts support this clonotype. The chain uses TRBV20-1 and TRBJ1-5; 7 bases align to TRBD1. The CDR3 contains 13 residues. After removal of 7 bases from V and 4 bases from J, the junction contained 7 bases not matched to a gene. CDR1 DFQATT and CDR2 SNEGSKA come from the germline V gene (reference sequence). CDR3 sequence (DNA): TGCAGTGGGGGGACAGTGCTAAATCAGCCCCAGCATTTT. Its protein is CSGGTVLNQPQHF.

The chain joins TRBV2 to TRBJ1-1; weak D call: TRBD1 (5 bases). V was shortened by 6 bases and J by 2 bases, with 10 bases between the two germline ends. The germline CDR1 and CDR2 sequences are SNHLY and FYNNEI. There are 13 residues in the CDR3. The CDR3 loop reads CASRVDSNTEAFF. In DNA, the CDR3 is TGTGCCAGCAGAGTAGACAGCAACACTGAAGCTTTCTTT. Full variable domain (outside the CDR3, taken from reference TRBV2 and TRBJ1-1): EPEVTQTPSHQVTQMGQEVILRCVPISNHLYFYWYRQILGQKVEFLVSFYNNEISEKSEIFDDQFSVERPDGSNFTLKIRSTKLEDSAMYFCASRVDSNTEAFFGQGTRLTVV.

This clonotype was recorded at least ten times. This rearrangement joins TRBV7-9 to TRBJ2-5; D possibly matches TRBD1 or TRBD2 (5 bases each). Germline V CDR1 and CDR2: SEHNR, FQNEAQ (reference sequence). The CDR3 has 15 amino acids. V shed 4 bases and J shed 4 bases, with 16 bases lying between them. The CDR3 nucleotides read TGTGCCAGCAGCTCCGGGACGGTCAGTCGAGAGACCCAGTACTTC. Translated: CASSSGTVSRETQYF.

In this sample, this clonotype turned up a few times. The J gene is TRBJ1-1, the V gene TRBV7-8, with 11 nucleotides matching TRBD1. The CDR3 runs 18 residues. V shed 2 bases, J shed 6 bases, and the junction held 14 bases outside the gene matches. Germline V CDR1 and CDR2: SGHVS, FQNEAQ. CDR3 DNA: TGTGCCAGCAGCTTAAGAGTCGGCGGGACAGGGGGATTGGCTGAAGCTTTCTTT. Residues: CASSLRVGGTGGLAEAFF.

This clonotype showed up just a few times. This chain joins TRBV12-3 or TRBV12-4 and TRBJ2-3, with TRBD2 identical over 9 bases. The CDR3 has 15 residues. The V segment lost 5 bases and the J segment 1 base; nucleotides outside the gene matches: 4. This CDR3 reads CASSKTSGGTDTQYF. CDR3 bases: TGTGCCAGCAGTAAGACTAGCGGCGGCACAGATACGCAGTATTTT.

This clonotype was observed at least ten times. The chain links TRBV12-3 or TRBV12-4 to TRBJ2-1; D unclear. This CDR3 is built from 14 residues. V lost 8 bases and J lost 1, with 12 bases in between. CDR3 loop: CASGKIASYNEQFF. DNA of the CDR3: TGTGCCAGCGGTAAAATCGCTTCCTACAATGAGCAGTTCTTC.

The V and J genes are TRBV9 and TRBJ1-6; D gene unclear. CDR1 SGDLS and CDR2 YYNGEE come from the germline V gene. This CDR3 contains 14 residues. V lost 0 bases, J lost 7 bases, and 8 bases lay in between. The CDR3 DNA is TGTGCCAGCAGCGTAGAAACCCCCAATTCACCCCTCCACTTT. As protein: CASSVETPNSPLHF.

In its sample, this clonotype was seen a few times. V is TRBV5-1 and J is TRBJ1-1; no firm D call. V lost 0 bases and J lost 1, with 7 bases in between. Germline CDR1 SGHRS, CDR2 YFSETQ. This CDR3 contains 14 residues. The CDR3 nucleotides read TGCGCCAGCAGCTTGGAAGGGCAGAACACTGAAGCTTTCTTT. Protein product: CASSLEGQNTEAFF. The full variable domain, with the rest looked up from reference TRBV5-1 and TRBJ1-1, is KAGVTQTPRYLIKTRGQQVTLSCSPISGHRSVSWYQQTPGQGLQFLFEYFSETQRNKGNFPGRFSGRQFSNSRSEMNVSTLELGDSALYLCASSLEGQNTEAFFGQGTRLTVV.

V and J are TRBV5-1 and TRBJ2-1, with D perhaps given as TRBD1 or TRBD2 (5 bases each). Per germline, CDR1 SGHRS and CDR2 YFSETQ. The V end lost 0 bases, the J end lost 5 bases, and 12 bases lay between the germline ends. This CDR3 spans 15 amino acids. The CDR3 nucleotides read TGCGCCAGCAGCTTGGGGGGGACGAATAACAATGAGCAGTTCTTC. The encoded protein is CASSLGGTNNNEQFF.

This clonotype was seen only a few times. The chain is built from TRBV28 and TRBJ2-7; D possibly matches TRBD1 or TRBD2 (5 bases each). The CDR3 covers 16 residues. Germline loops: CDR1 MDHEN, CDR2 SYDVKM. V lost 1 base, J lost 2 bases, and 15 bases lay in between. In DNA form, the CDR3 reads TGTGCCAGCAGTTTATCCTCCGGGACGGCCCCCTACGAGCAGTACTTC. Its protein is CASSLSSGTAPYEQYF.

The chain couples TRBV5-1 to TRBJ2-3, with TRBD2 identical over 11 bases. The CDR3 covers 16 residues. V trimming: 4 bases; J trimming: 0 bases; junction bases outside the gene matches: 4. Germline lookup yields CDR1 SGHRS and CDR2 YFSETQ. CDR3 DNA sequence: TGCGCCAGCAGCGCGAGACTAGCGGGGAGCACAGATACGCAGTATTTT. Amino acids: CASSARLAGSTDTQYF.

CDR3 coding DNA: TGTGCCAGCAGTTCCACCCCCGACAGGGTCACAGATACGCAGTATTTT. It yields the protein CASSSTPDRVTDTQYF. The chain employs TRBV27 and TRBJ2-3; 7 nucleotides line up with TRBD1. CDR1 is MNHEY, CDR2 SMNVEV, per germline (reference sequence). The CDR3 covers 16 residues. Unmatched junction bases numbered 9, after V lost 4 bases and J lost 2 bases.

Many counts were recorded for this clonotype. The rearrangement joins TRBV7-2 to TRBJ2-5, with no clear D. CDR1 is SGHTA and CDR2 is FQGNSA in the germline V gene. The CDR3 has 11 amino acids. Trimming cost V 9 bases and J 5 bases, with 10 bases left between them. CDR3 in DNA: TGTGCCAGTTTATTGACGGAGACCCAGTACTTC. It translates to CASLLTETQYF. Full variable domain (missing parts from reference TRBV7-2 and TRBJ2-5): GAGVSQSPSNKVTEKGKDVELRCDPISGHTALYWYRQSLGQGLEFLIYFQGNSAPDKSGLPSDRFSAERTGGSVSTLTIQRTQQEDSAVYLCASLLTETQYFGPGTRLLVL.

Ten or more counts support this clonotype. The J gene is TRBJ2-3, the V gene TRBV12-3 or TRBV12-4; 7 nucleotides agree with TRBD2. The CDR3 loop spans 14 amino acids. Germline trimming cut 6 bases from V and 2 bases from J; bases unmatched to any gene: 5. The DNA of the CDR3 is TGTGCCAGCAGCCGGGACTACAACACAGATACGCAGTATTTT. Its protein product is CASSRDYNTDTQYF.

This clonotype was seen repeatedly, ten times or more. The chain employs TRBV7-9 and TRBJ1-1; the D is unclear. Germline V lookup: CDR1 SEHNR, CDR2 FQNEAQ (reference sequence). With 6 bases removed from V and 5 bases from J, the gap between germline ends came to 16 bases. The CDR3 runs to 14 residues. The CDR3 sequence: CASSLKQVETEAFF. The CDR3 DNA follows: TGTGCCAGCAGTCTAAAGCAGGTCGAAACTGAAGCTTTCTTT.

This sequence joins TRBV19 and TRBJ1-5; D may be TRBD1 (5 bases). The germline CDR1 and CDR2 sequences are LNHDA and SQIVND (reference sequence). The V end lost 8 bases, the J end lost 5 bases, and 19 bases lay between the germline ends. The CDR3 is 15 residues long. The CDR3 is CASEYSGQGHQPQHF. CDR3 nucleotides: TGTGCCAGTGAATATAGTGGCCAGGGACATCAGCCCCAGCATTTT.

This clonotype was recorded a few times. This chain joins TRBV6-5 and TRBJ2-4; tentatively, D is TRBD1 (6 bases). V was cut by 4 bases and J by 3 bases, with 10 bases left in between. The CDR3 contains 14 residues. Germline V lookup: CDR1 MNHEY, CDR2 SVGAGI. CDR3 sequence: CASSSQGVKNIQYF. The CDR3 DNA reads TGTGCCAGCAGTTCACAGGGCGTCAAAAACATTCAGTACTTC.

This clonotype appeared a few times. The chain couples TRBV3-1 to TRBJ2-5, with no clear D. Germline CDR1 and CDR2: LGHDT and YNNKEL (reference sequence). The CDR3 spans 13 residues. V was shortened by 0 bases and J by 4 bases, with 6 bases between the two germline ends. CDR3 nucleotide sequence: TGTGCCAGCAGCCAAGATGCAGTAGAGACCCAGTACTTC. Protein product: CASSQDAVETQYF.

Only a few counts were recorded for this clonotype. The rearrangement uses TRBV5-5 and TRBJ2-2; D gene uncertain. Trimming took off 0 bases at V and 5 bases at J, with 11 bases between the two ends. The germline gives CDR1 SGHKS, CDR2 YYEKEE (reference sequence). The CDR3 sequence is 15 residues long. The CDR3 sequence: CASSLVTVETGELFF. CDR3 DNA sequence: TGTGCCAGCAGCTTGGTTACAGTGGAAACCGGGGAGCTGTTTTTT. The variable domain in full, with the rest retrieved from reference TRBV5-5 and TRBJ2-2, is DAGVTQSPTHLIKTRGQQVTLRCSPISGHKSVSWYQQVLGQGPQFIFQYYEKEERGRGNFPDRFSARQFPNYSSELNVNALLLGDSALYLCASSLVTVETGELFFGEGSRLTVL.

This chain links TRBV7-2 with TRBJ1-6, with 7 nucleotides matching TRBD1. CDR1 is SGHTA and CDR2 is FQGNSA in the germline V gene. The CDR3 has 14 amino acids. Trimming removed 6 bases from V and 10 bases from J; junction bases left unmatched: 9. The CDR3: CASSSPGGRSPLHF. The CDR3 region has the DNA TGTGCCAGCAGTTCCCCAGGGGGTCGGTCACCCCTCCACTTT. The whole variable domain, remainder taken from reference TRBV7-2 and TRBJ1-6, is GAGVSQSPSNKVTEKGKDVELRCDPISGHTALYWYRQSLGQGLEFLIYFQGNSAPDKSGLPSDRFSAERTGGSVSTLTIQRTQQEDSAVYLCASSSPGGRSPLHFGNGTRLTVT.

In its sample, this clonotype was seen many times. This sequence joins TRBV6-6 and TRBJ1-6; 9 positions match TRBD1. The length of the CDR3 is 16 residues. Germline V CDR1 and CDR2: MNHNY, SVGAGI (reference sequence). V dropped 5 bases and J dropped 0; count of bases not matched to a gene: 2. Here the CDR3 reads CASSQGQGSYNSPLHF. DNA for the CDR3: TGTGCCAGCAGTCAGGGACAGGGCTCCTATAATTCACCCCTCCACTTT.